This TCR beta chain was captured in a study of CD4 T cells in relation to SARS-CoV-2 and coronaviruses. Comment on this clone: Antigen unknown.

Looked up from germline, CDR1 is MDHEN and CDR2 is SYDVKM. V was trimmed by 5 bases and J by 3 bases, leaving 22 bases between them. The CDR3 is 18 residues long. Data came from immunoSEQ multiplex PCR; TCRdb stores just in-frame clones and leaves some out. The sample records about 21,000 clones, 74% being singletons. Unexposed donor CD4+ T cells date from about 2011-2018, before the COVID-19 pandemic. CD4+ T cells were isolated from the cells after 10 days of culture. The source material was CD4+ T cells from PBMCs, cultured in vitro. The TCR originated in a human donor in good health. The V call is TRBV28, the J call TRBJ2-2; D possibly corresponds to TRBD2 (5 bases). The CDR3 coding sequence is TGTGCCAGCAGTACCGGGCCGGGGTGGGCGGCCTACACCGGGGAGCTGTTTTTT. Protein: CASSTGPGWAAYTGELFF.